These 8 T cell receptor beta chains were all obtained from the same sample, sequenced in a study of T cell responses to AZD1222 COVID-19 vaccine. The table came from immunoSEQ multiplex PCR; TCRdb's copy has only in-frame clones and leaves some out. Among 100,000 to 150,000 clones listed, approximately 90% were seen once. The sample here was peripheral blood, taken 28 days after the second AZD1222 dose. The origin of the receptors is an adult who received the AZD1222 COVID-19 vaccine.

This chain links TRBV12-3 or TRBV12-4 with TRBJ2-2; D unresolved. V was shortened by 8 bases and J by 5 bases, with 6 bases between the two germline ends. The CDR3 contains 11 residues. The CDR3 coding sequence is TGTGCCAGCCATATGACCGGGGAGCTGTTTTTT. As protein: CASHMTGELFF.

The CDR3: CASSLGDREHRLAFF. Here the CDR3 DNA reads TGTGCCAGCAGCTTAGGGGACAGGGAGCACCGCCTAGCTTTCTTT. The chain has TRBV13 and TRBJ1-1; 8 bases fit TRBD1. Germline values: CDR1 PRHDT, CDR2 FYEKMQ (reference sequence). The CDR3 extends over 15 amino acids. V was pared by 0 bases and J by 10 bases, with 10 bases of the junction left unmatched.

This clone was seen more than once but under ten times. The rearrangement uses TRBV19 and TRBJ1-5; D is uncertain. From germline, CDR1 is LNHDA and CDR2 SQIVND (reference sequence). The CDR3 totals 15 residues. V was cut by 5 bases and J by 2 bases, with 13 bases left in between. CDR3 DNA: TGTGCCAGTAGTCCGGCGTCAGGTGGCAATCAGCCCCAGCATTTT. Translation gives CASSPASGGNQPQHF.

V and J are TRBV5-1 and TRBJ1-1, with TRBD1 as a possible D gene (6 bases). V lost 4 bases to trimming and J lost 0 bases, with 13 bases between them. Germline CDR1 is SGHRS and CDR2 is YFSETQ. This CDR3 is 15 amino acids long. The CDR3 protein is CASSAFGDMNTEAFF. CDR3 bases: TGCGCCAGCAGCGCCTTTGGGGACATGAACACTGAAGCTTTCTTT.

This clone was seen once. V usage is TRBV11-2 and J usage is TRBJ2-5; 11 positions match TRBD1. There are 16 residues in the CDR3. After removal of 3 bases from V and 5 bases from J, the junction contained 8 bases not matched to a gene. Germline CDR1 is SGHAT and CDR2 is FQNNGV. The CDR3 spells CASSLFRTGGGETQYF. DNA of the CDR3: TGTGCCAGCAGCTTGTTTAGGACAGGGGGCGGTGAGACCCAGTACTTC. The full variable domain, its missing parts supplied by reference TRBV11-2 and TRBJ2-5, is EAGVAQSPRYKIIEKRQSVAFWCNPISGHATLYWYQQILGQGPKLLIQFQNNGVVDDSQLPKDRFSAERLKGVDSTLKIQPAKLEDSAVYLCASSLFRTGGGETQYFGPGTRLLVL.

V is TRBV27 and J is TRBJ1-5; D remains unclear. Germline assignment: CDR1 MNHEY and CDR2 SMNVEV (reference sequence). Between the trimmed V and J ends, which lost 3 bases and 7 bases, there was a span of 13 bases. The CDR3 consists of 14 residues. CDR3 protein: CASSFSVGGQPQHF. Here the CDR3 DNA reads TGTGCCAGCAGTTTTTCGGTAGGAGGGCAGCCCCAGCATTTT.

This sequence joins TRBV6-5 and TRBJ1-1; 8 positions agree with TRBD1. Germline V gene sequence: CDR1 MNHEY, CDR2 SVGAGI. The junction had 3 bases not matched to a gene; V was cut back by 5 bases and J by 1 base. CDR3 size: 14 residues. CDR3 in amino acids: CASSHRGRNTEAFF. The CDR3 nucleotides are TGTGCCAGCAGTCACAGGGGGAGGAACACTGAAGCTTTCTTT.

The genes are TRBV19 and TRBJ1-5; D gene unclear. Germline V gene sequence: CDR1 LNHDA, CDR2 SQIVND (reference sequence). This CDR3 has 15 amino acids. V was shortened by 2 bases and J by 2 bases, with 10 bases between the two germline ends. CDR3 in DNA: TGTGCCAGTAGTATATCCATTTACGGCAATCAGCCCCAGCATTTT. Translation gives CASSISIYGNQPQHF.